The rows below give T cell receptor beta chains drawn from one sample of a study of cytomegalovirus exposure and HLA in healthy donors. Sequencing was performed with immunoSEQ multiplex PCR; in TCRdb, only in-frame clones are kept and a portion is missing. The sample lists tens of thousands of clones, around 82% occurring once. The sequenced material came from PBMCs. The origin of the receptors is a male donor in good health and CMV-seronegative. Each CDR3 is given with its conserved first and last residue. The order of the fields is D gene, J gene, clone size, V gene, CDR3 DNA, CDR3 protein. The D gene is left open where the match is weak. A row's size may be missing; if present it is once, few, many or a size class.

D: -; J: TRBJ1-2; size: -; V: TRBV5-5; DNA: TGTGCCAGCAGCTCGACAGTCAGCTATGGCTACACCTTC; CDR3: CASSSTVSYGYTF
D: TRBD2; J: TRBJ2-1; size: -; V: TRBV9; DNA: TGTGCCAGCAGCTTATACTCTAGCGGGGGGACCGATGAGCAGTTCTTC; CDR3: CASSLYSSGGTDEQFF
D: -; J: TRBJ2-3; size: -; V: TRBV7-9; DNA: TGTGCCAGCACCGAGCCCGGGACAACCTGGGGCACAGATACGCAGTATTTT; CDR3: CASTEPGTTWGTDTQYF
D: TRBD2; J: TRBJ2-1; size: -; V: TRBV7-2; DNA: TGTGCCAGCAGCTCCAGTAATTGGCGGGGGGGCGGGCGCTCTAGCCGGTTCTTC; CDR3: CASSSSNWRGGGRSSRFF
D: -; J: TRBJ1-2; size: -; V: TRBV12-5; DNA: TGTGCTAGTGGTACCCAGACTGATTATGGCTACACCTTC; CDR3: CASGTQTDYGYTF
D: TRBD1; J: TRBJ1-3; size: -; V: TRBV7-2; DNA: TGTGCCAGCAGCCCCGGACAGGGTGGACCTGGAAACACCATATATTTT; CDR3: CASSPGQGGPGNTIYF
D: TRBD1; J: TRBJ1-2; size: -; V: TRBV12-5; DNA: TGTGCTAGTGGTTTGGGACAGGGTTTGCATGGCTACACCTTC; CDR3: CASGLGQGLHGYTF
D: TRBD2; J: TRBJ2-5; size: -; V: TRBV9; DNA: TGTGCCAGCAGCGGGACTAGCCTTGAGACCCAGTACTTC; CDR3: CASSGTSLETQYF
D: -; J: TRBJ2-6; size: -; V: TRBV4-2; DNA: TGTGCCAGCAGCCAAATACGCGGGCCATTTGCAGGGGCCAACGTCCTGACTTTC; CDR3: CASSQIRGPFAGANVLTF
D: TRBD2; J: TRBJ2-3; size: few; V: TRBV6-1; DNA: TGTGCCAGCAGTGAAGGTGTAGCGGGGGGGTTCTTATTAACAGATACGCAGTATTTT; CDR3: CASSEGVAGGFLLTDTQYF
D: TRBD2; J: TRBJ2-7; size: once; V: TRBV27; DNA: TGTGCCAGCAGTTCCCCCGGGACTAGCGTCTACGAGCAGTACTTC; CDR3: CASSSPGTSVYEQYF
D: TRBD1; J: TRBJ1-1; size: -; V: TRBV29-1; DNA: TGCAGCGTTGAAGATCGAACAGGGGTGGGAAAAGCTTTCTTT; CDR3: CSVEDRTGVGKAFF
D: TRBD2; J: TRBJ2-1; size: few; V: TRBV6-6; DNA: TGTGCCAGCAGTGATAGCGGGGGGACCGATGAGCAGTTCTTC; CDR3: CASSDSGGTDEQFF
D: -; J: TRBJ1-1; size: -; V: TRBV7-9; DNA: TGTGCCAGCAGCTCCTACGACAGGACGAACACTGAAGCTTTCTTT; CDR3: CASSSYDRTNTEAFF
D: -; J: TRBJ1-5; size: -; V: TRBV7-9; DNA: TGTGCCAGCGGAGCGGGGGGCCGACAGCCCCAGCATTTT; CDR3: CASGAGGRQPQHF
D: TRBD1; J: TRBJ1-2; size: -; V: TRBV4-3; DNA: TGCGCCAGCAGCCACGGGGGGACAGGGAGGAACTATGGCTACACCTTC; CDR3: CASSHGGTGRNYGYTF
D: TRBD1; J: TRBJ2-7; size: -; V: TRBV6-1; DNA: TGTGCCAGCAGTGTGGGGACAGGGAGAAGTGACGAGCAGTACTTC; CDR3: CASSVGTGRSDEQYF
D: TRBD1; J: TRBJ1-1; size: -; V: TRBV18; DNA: TGTGCCAGCTCGGGACCGGGACAGGGTATGTTCCCTGAAGCTTTCTTT; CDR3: CASSGPGQGMFPEAFF
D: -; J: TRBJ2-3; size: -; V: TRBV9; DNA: TGTGCCAGCAGCACATCCGATACGCAGTATTTT; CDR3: CASSTSDTQYF
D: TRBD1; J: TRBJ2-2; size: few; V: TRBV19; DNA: TGTGCCAGTAGTATTCTTCCGCGACAGGGGGTTGACGGGGAGCTGTTTTTT; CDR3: CASSILPRQGVDGELFF
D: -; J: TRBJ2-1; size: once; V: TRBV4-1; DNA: TGCGCCAGCAGCCAAGATGACCTAGCGCGGAATGAGCAGTTCTTC; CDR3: CASSQDDLARNEQFF
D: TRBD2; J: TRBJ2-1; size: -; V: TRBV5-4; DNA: TGTGCCAGCAGCCCAGGGACTAGCGGGGTTAATGAGCAGTTCTTC; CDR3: CASSPGTSGVNEQFF
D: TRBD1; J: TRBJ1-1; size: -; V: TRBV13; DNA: TGTGCCAGCAGCCCAGGGGGCAGCACTGAAGCTTTCTTT; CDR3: CASSPGGSTEAFF
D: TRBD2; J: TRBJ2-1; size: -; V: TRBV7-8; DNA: TGTGCCAGCAGCCCACAGCGGGGTGCGAGCAATGAGCAGTTCTTC; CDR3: CASSPQRGASNEQFF
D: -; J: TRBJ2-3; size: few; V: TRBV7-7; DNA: TGTGCTAGCAGCTTAGCGGAGGGGGATACGCAGTATTTT; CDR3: CASSLAEGDTQYF
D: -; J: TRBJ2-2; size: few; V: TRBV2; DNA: TGTGCCAGCAGCCAGACCGGGGAGCTGTTTTTT; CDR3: CASSQTGELFF
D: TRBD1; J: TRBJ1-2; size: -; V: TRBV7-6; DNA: TGTGCCAGCAGCTTGACCGGGACAGGGAAAGGTGGCTACACCTTC; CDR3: CASSLTGTGKGGYTF
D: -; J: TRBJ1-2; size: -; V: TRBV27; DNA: TGTGCCAGCAGTTTTGAGGGCGGCTATGGCTACACCTTC; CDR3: CASSFEGGYGYTF
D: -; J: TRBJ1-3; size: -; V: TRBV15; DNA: TGTGCCACCAGCAGAGATCGGGAGGGAAACACCATATATTTT; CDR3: CATSRDREGNTIYF
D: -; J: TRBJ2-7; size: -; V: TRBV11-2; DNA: TGTGCCAGCAGCGCAGGAGCAGGGCCGGCATACTACGAGCAGTACTTC; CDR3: CASSAGAGPAYYEQYF
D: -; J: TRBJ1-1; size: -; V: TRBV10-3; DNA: TGTGCCATCAGTGAGCCTCTACAGACCTTCCCTGAAGCTTTCTTT; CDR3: CAISEPLQTFPEAFF
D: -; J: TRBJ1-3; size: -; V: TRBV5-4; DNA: TGTGCCAGCAGCAAACGGGAGGGTCCTGGAAACACCATATATTTT; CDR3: CASSKREGPGNTIYF
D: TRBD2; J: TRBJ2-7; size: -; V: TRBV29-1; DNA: TGCAGCGTGGCACCCGGGACTAGCGGGGGGGCGGGCGAGCAGTACTTC; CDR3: CSVAPGTSGGAGEQYF
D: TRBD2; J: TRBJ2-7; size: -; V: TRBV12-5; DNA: TGTGCTAGTGGGAGACTTACTAGCGGGGAGAAATACGAGCAGTACTTC; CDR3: CASGRLTSGEKYEQYF
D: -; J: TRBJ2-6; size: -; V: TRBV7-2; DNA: TGTGCCAGCAGCTTAGACAACTCTGGGGCCAACGTCCTGACTTTC; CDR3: CASSLDNSGANVLTF
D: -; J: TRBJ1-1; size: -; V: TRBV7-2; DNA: TGTGCCAGCAGCTTATTAGGGGGCACTGAAGCTTTCTTT; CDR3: CASSLLGGTEAFF
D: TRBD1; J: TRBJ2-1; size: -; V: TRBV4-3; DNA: TGCGCCAGCAGCCAAGAGACCTTGGCAGGGGGTTATGAGCAGTTCTTC; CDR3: CASSQETLAGGYEQFF
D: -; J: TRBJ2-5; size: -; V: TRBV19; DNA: TGTGCCAGTAGTATGGGCAGCCAAGAGACCCAGTACTTC; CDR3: CASSMGSQETQYF
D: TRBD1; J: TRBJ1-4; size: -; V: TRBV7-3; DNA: TGTGCCAGCAGCCCGACAGGGGCAACTAATGAAAAACTGTTTTTT; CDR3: CASSPTGATNEKLFF
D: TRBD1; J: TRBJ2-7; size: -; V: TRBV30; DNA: TGTGCCTGGAGTGCACCCCCGGGACAGGGGCCCTACGAGCAGTACTTC; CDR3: CAWSAPPGQGPYEQYF
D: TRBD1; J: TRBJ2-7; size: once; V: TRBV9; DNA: TGTGCCAGCAGCGCGGGACAGTCCTACGAGCAGTACTTC; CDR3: CASSAGQSYEQYF
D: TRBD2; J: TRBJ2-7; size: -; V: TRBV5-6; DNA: TGTGCCAGCAGCTTGGCCCTAGCGGGGGTCCACGAGCAGTACTTC; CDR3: CASSLALAGVHEQYF
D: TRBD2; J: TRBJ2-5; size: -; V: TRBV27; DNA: TGTGCCAGCAGTTTGGGCGGGGGGCCGCTTCGGGAGACCCAGTACTTC; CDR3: CASSLGGGPLRETQYF
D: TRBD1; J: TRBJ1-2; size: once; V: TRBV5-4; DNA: TGTGCCAGCAGCTCCGGGACAGGGGGCCGGGGCTACACCTTC; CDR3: CASSSGTGGRGYTF
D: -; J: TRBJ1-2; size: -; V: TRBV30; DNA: TGTGCCTGGAGTGCGTCGAGAAACTATGGCTACACCTTC; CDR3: CAWSASRNYGYTF
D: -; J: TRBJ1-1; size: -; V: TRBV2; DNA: TGTGCCAGCAGGGCAGACTCCATGAACACTGAAGCTTTCTTT; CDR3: CASRADSMNTEAFF
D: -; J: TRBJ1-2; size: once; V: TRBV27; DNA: TGTGCCAGCAGCTTCAGTTACCCTAACTATGGCTACACCTTC; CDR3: CASSFSYPNYGYTF
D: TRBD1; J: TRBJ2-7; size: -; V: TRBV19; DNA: TGTGCCAGTAGTAACCGGGACAGGGACTACGAGCAGTACTTC; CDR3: CASSNRDRDYEQYF
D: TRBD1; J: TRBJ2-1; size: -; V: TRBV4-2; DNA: TGTGCCAGCAGCCAAGATCCTGGACAGGGTCGAGATGAGCAGTTCTTC; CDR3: CASSQDPGQGRDEQFF
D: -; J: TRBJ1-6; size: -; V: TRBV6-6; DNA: TGTGCCAGCAGTTACTTAGACAGGAATTCACCCCTCCACTTT; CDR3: CASSYLDRNSPLHF
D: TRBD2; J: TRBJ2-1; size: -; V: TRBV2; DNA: TGTGCCACCTCTCGGGGGGACCGAATTGGGGAGCAGTTCTTC; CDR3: CATSRGDRIGEQFF
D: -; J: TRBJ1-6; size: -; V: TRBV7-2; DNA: TGTGCCAGCAGCTTAGCGAAGGCCGGGGATAGCTATAATTCACCCCTCCACTTT; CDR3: CASSLAKAGDSYNSPLHF
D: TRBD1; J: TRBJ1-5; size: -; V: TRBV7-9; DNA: TGTGCCAGCAGCTTAGCAGCAGGGGGCCAGGAGCCCCAGCATTTT; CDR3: CASSLAAGGQEPQHF
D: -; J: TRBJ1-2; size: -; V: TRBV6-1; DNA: TGTGCCAGCAGTGAAGGGGGAGGGAACTATGGCTACACCTTC; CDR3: CASSEGGGNYGYTF